This T cell receptor beta chain was recovered during a study of T cells in Graves' hyperthyroidism and ophthalmopathy. Comments on this clonotype: An end of the junction differs from the germline gene, which may be a read error.

TCR beta CDR3 regions were amplified from RNA transcripts. TCR CDR3 underwent first-round RT-PCR with the HTBI primer set. Each CDR3 protein gets one entry after TCRdb re-called the multiplex PCR reads with MiXCR. The sample includes some 600,000 distinct CDR3 sequences, more than 45% seen only once; the top ten take roughly 8.2%. The length of the CDR3 is 14 residues. Per germline, CDR1 SGHVS and CDR2 FNYEAQ. The clonotype originates from a woman in her late teens or twenties with Graves' hyperthyroidism. V gene TRBV7-6 combines with J gene TRBJ1-6; no clear D gene. What was sequenced was peripheral blood or thyroid tissue (not recorded which). This chain's CDR3 is CASGLLGIGSPLHF. CDR3 DNA: TGTGCCAGCGGCTTATTGGGTATCGGTTCACCCCTCCACTTT.